These 29 T cell receptor beta chains came from one sample sequenced in a study of cytomegalovirus exposure and HLA in healthy donors. The primer mix had 60 Vbeta and 13 Jbeta primers. Assay used: immunoSEQ multiplex PCR; TCRdb lists only in-frame clones, some missing. Of about 190,000 clones in the sample, 77% are singletons; the top ten hold approximately 2%. The specimen sequenced was PBMCs. The receptors shown here come from a woman aged 25-40 years in good health and CMV-seropositive.

This chain connects TRBV28 to TRBJ2-2; no firm D call. The germline gives CDR1 MDHEN, CDR2 SYDVKM. Trimming pared 3 bases from V and 0 bases from J, leaving 8 bases between. The CDR3 totals 15 residues. Written as DNA, the CDR3 is TGTGCCAGCAGTTTTGGTACTCCGAACACCGGGGAGCTGTTTTTT. Translated: CASSFGTPNTGELFF.

This clone was counted a few times. The genes are TRBV19 and TRBJ1-4, with no clear D. The CDR3 extends over 15 amino acids. Trimming took 5 bases from V and 7 from J, leaving 17 bases between them. Per the germline V gene, CDR1 is LNHDA and CDR2 is SQIVND (reference sequence). The CDR3: CASSPGERWVEKLFF. As DNA, the CDR3 is TGTGCCAGTAGTCCCGGGGAGCGATGGGTTGAAAAACTGTTTTTT.

The chain employs TRBV5-6 and TRBJ2-5; TRBD1 matches 8 bases. CDR1 SGHDT and CDR2 YYEEEE come from the germline V gene. V was pared by 0 bases and J by 4 bases, with 5 bases of the junction left unmatched. This CDR3 is built from 15 residues. The CDR3 region is CASSLDTGGRETQYF. The CDR3, as DNA: TGTGCCAGCAGCTTGGATACAGGGGGACGAGAGACCCAGTACTTC.

The table lists this clone with a few counts. This rearrangement joins TRBV27 to TRBJ2-7, with D possibly being TRBD2 (6 bases). The CDR3 length is 13 residues. Germline V gene lookup returns CDR1 MNHEY and CDR2 SMNVEV (reference sequence). The germline V and J ends were trimmed by 8 bases and 3 bases, with 14 bases remaining between them. CDR3 DNA sequence: TGTGCCAGCGCGGGGACGCAACTCTACGAGCAGTACTTC. Translated, it gives CASAGTQLYEQYF.

The rearrangement uses TRBV5-1 and TRBJ2-2, with 10 positions matching TRBD1. This CDR3 has 15 residues. Germline V gives CDR1 SGHRS, CDR2 YFSETQ. V was clipped by 3 bases and J by 4 bases; unmatched bases: 3. This CDR3 is CASSWGTGATGELFF. CDR3 DNA sequence: TGCGCCAGCAGCTGGGGGACAGGGGCCACCGGGGAGCTGTTTTTT. Complete variable domain (other parts from reference TRBV5-1 and TRBJ2-2): KAGVTQTPRYLIKTRGQQVTLSCSPISGHRSVSWYQQTPGQGLQFLFEYFSETQRNKGNFPGRFSGRQFSNSRSEMNVSTLELGDSALYLCASSWGTGATGELFFGEGSRLTVL.

This clone was seen a handful of times. The rearrangement uses TRBV9 and TRBJ1-2; D unclear. CDR3 length: 13 amino acids. The V and J ends lost 0 bases and 8 bases respectively, with 11 bases between them. Germline V gene sequence: CDR1 SGDLS, CDR2 YYNGEE. CDR3 amino acids: CASSVDWGGGYTF. The DNA for the CDR3 is TGTGCCAGCAGCGTAGACTGGGGAGGAGGCTACACCTTC.

In DNA form, the CDR3 reads TGCGCCAGCAGCCAAATGGGGTTTTCAGACAGGGGTAGCGATGAGCAGTTCTTC. Translated: CASSQMGFSDRGSDEQFF. The chain couples TRBV4-3 to TRBJ2-1, with TRBD1 matching 8 bases. CDR1 and CDR2 from the germline V gene are LGHNA and YSLEER. Trimming at V came to 2 bases and at J to 8 bases, leaving 17 bases not matched to a gene. The CDR3 is 18 amino acids.

The chain joins TRBV6-6 to TRBJ2-1; TRBD1 aligns across 7 bases. The germline CDR1 and CDR2 sequences are MNHNY and SVGAGI (reference sequence). The CDR3 is 16 residues long. The V gene end was trimmed by 2 bases and the J gene end by 4 bases; junction bases not matched to a gene: 8. The CDR3 protein is CASSYVRQGLYNEQFF. DNA of the CDR3: TGTGCCAGCAGTTACGTCAGACAGGGCCTATACAATGAGCAGTTCTTC.

J is TRBJ1-2 and V is TRBV28, with 7 bases lining up with TRBD1. The germline CDR1 and CDR2 sequences are MDHEN and SYDVKM. The ends lost 2 bases at V and 7 bases at J; junction bases unmatched: 4. This CDR3 contains 13 residues. This CDR3 reads CASSLKGAPGYTF. DNA of the CDR3: TGTGCCAGCAGTTTAAAGGGGGCGCCTGGCTACACCTTC.

This clone came up once. The CDR3 region has the DNA TGCGCCAGCAGCCCGTCGACAACTAACTATGGCTACACCTTC. It encodes CASSPSTTNYGYTF. V is TRBV4-3 and J is TRBJ1-2; D not certain. The CDR3 runs to 14 residues. The germline V gene has CDR1 LGHNA and CDR2 YSLEER. Trimming removed 4 bases from V and 0 bases from J, with 9 bases in between.

The V call is TRBV7-2, the J call TRBJ2-3; TRBD1 matches 7 bases. The length of the CDR3 is 13 residues. Trimming removed 5 bases from V and 10 bases from J; junction bases left unmatched: 9. Germline V gene sequence: CDR1 SGHTA, CDR2 FQGNSA. This chain's CDR3 is CASSTNDRAAQYF. CDR3 nucleotides: TGTGCCAGCAGCACAAACGACAGGGCGGCGCAGTATTTT.

This rearrangement joins TRBV29-1 to TRBJ2-4, with a tentative D call TRBD1 (6 bases). CDR1 and CDR2 from the germline V gene are SQVTM and ANQGSEA. Trimming took off 4 bases at V and 1 base at J, with 8 bases between the two ends. The CDR3 runs 13 residues. This CDR3 is CSVAGAAKNIQYF. The CDR3 nucleotides are TGCAGCGTTGCAGGGGCGGCCAAAAACATTCAGTACTTC.

V gene TRBV18 combines with J gene TRBJ2-3, with D possibly matching TRBD2 (6 bases). CDR1 and CDR2 from the germline V gene are KGHSH and LQKENI. Trimming shortened V by 2 bases and J by 1 base, and 7 bases separated the two germline ends. The CDR3 is 14 amino acids. The chain's CDR3 is CASSPSGGTDTQYF. CDR3 coding DNA: TGTGCCAGCTCACCATCGGGAGGCACAGATACGCAGTATTTT.

V and J are TRBV10-3 and TRBJ1-1; D is unresolved. The CDR3 has 15 residues. V lost 0 bases and J lost 2, with 10 bases in between. CDR1 and CDR2 from the germline V gene are ENHRY and SYGVKD. CDR3 DNA: TGTGCCATCAGTGAGTCAGTTCTGAGTAACACTGAAGCTTTCTTT. Translated: CAISESVLSNTEAFF.

The V and J genes are TRBV5-1 and TRBJ2-1; 10 positions agree with TRBD1. The CDR3 sequence is 16 residues long. Looked up from germline, CDR1 is SGHRS and CDR2 is YFSETQ. After removal of 4 bases from V and 4 bases from J, the junction contained 8 bases not matched to a gene. CDR3 bases: TGCGCCAGCAGCAAAATCCCGGGACAGGGGTACAATGAGCAGTTCTTC. Translated, it gives CASSKIPGQGYNEQFF.

The gene calls are TRBV5-1 and TRBJ2-5, with 7 bases identical to TRBD2. With 5 bases clipped from V and 1 base from J, the junction kept 2 bases outside the gene matches. Germline V gene sequence: CDR1 SGHRS, CDR2 YFSETQ. This CDR3 is 13 amino acids long. As DNA, the CDR3 is TGCGCCAGCAGATGGACTAGCCAAGAGACCCAGTACTTC. It yields the protein CASRWTSQETQYF.

The chain uses TRBV18 and TRBJ2-5; perhaps TRBD1 as D (5 bases). From germline, CDR1 is KGHSH and CDR2 LQKENI. This CDR3 has 15 amino acids. Trimming left V 3 bases short and J 1 base short, with 12 bases between. The CDR3 DNA reads TGTGCCAGCTCACCCCTAAGGGGTACCCAAGAGACCCAGTACTTC. Translating gives CASSPLRGTQETQYF. Full variable domain (remainder filled in from reference TRBV18 and TRBJ2-5): NAGVMQNPRHLVRRRGQEARLRCSPMKGHSHVYWYRQLPEEGLKFMVYLQKENIIDESGMPKERFSAEFPKEGPSILRIQQVVRGDSAAYFCASSPLRGTQETQYFGPGTRLLVL.

J is TRBJ1-5 and V is TRBV15, with 7 nucleotides matching TRBD1. V gave up 5 bases and J gave up 4 bases; unmatched junction bases: 5. CDR1 and CDR2 from the germline V gene are LNHNV and YYDKDF (reference sequence). The CDR3 sequence is 14 residues long. The CDR3 DNA reads TGTGCCACCAGCCGACAGGGTGGGAATCAGCCCCAGCATTTT. It encodes CATSRQGGNQPQHF.

This CDR3 is CASIAGGNTEAFF. The CDR3 DNA reads as TGTGCCAGCATAGCAGGGGGAAACACTGAAGCTTTCTTT. This chain joins TRBV28 and TRBJ1-1; 7 nucleotides match TRBD1. V gave up 7 bases and J gave up 2 bases; unmatched junction bases: 4. Germline CDR1 reads MDHEN; CDR2 reads SYDVKM. This CDR3 region has 13 residues.

The chain carries TRBV18 and TRBJ2-2, with D uncertain. V gave up 6 bases and J gave up 3 bases, with 5 bases separating them. CDR1 is KGHSH, CDR2 LQKENI, per germline. The CDR3 length is 12 residues. This CDR3 is CASSHYTGELFF. In nucleotides, the CDR3 is TGTGCCAGCTCCCATTACACCGGGGAGCTGTTTTTT. Full variable domain (rest looked up from reference TRBV18 and TRBJ2-2): NAGVMQNPRHLVRRRGQEARLRCSPMKGHSHVYWYRQLPEEGLKFMVYLQKENIIDESGMPKERFSAEFPKEGPSILRIQQVVRGDSAAYFCASSHYTGELFFGEGSRLTVL.

J is TRBJ1-2 and V is TRBV20-1; weak D call: TRBD1 (6 bases). Germline CDR1 DFQATT, CDR2 SNEGSKA (reference sequence). The CDR3 contains 10 residues. This CDR3 reads CSVRGNGYTF. As DNA, the CDR3 is TGCAGCGTCAGGGGCAATGGCTACACCTTC.

The rearrangement joins TRBV6-5 to TRBJ1-3; D ambiguous. V shed 2 bases and J shed 4 bases, with 15 bases lying between them. The CDR3 has 16 residues. Germline loops: CDR1 MNHEY, CDR2 SVGAGI. CDR3 loop: CASSYQGLTAGNTIYF. DNA of the CDR3: TGTGCCAGCAGTTACCAAGGACTGACCGCGGGAAACACCATATATTTT.

V is TRBV4-2 and J is TRBJ2-7; 12 bases line up with TRBD2. After removal of 2 bases from V and 4 bases from J, the junction contained 3 bases not matched to a gene. The CDR3 extends over 15 amino acids. Germline loops: CDR1 LGHNA, CDR2 YNFKEQ. The CDR3 reads CASSQLAGGRYEQYF. The CDR3 DNA reads TGTGCCAGCAGCCAACTAGCGGGAGGGCGATACGAGCAGTACTTC.

This chain joins TRBV19 and TRBJ2-7; no reliable D call. The ends were cut back, 6 bases at V and 2 bases at J, with 14 bases in the middle. From germline, CDR1 is LNHDA and CDR2 SQIVND (reference sequence). The CDR3 sequence is 14 residues long. The CDR3 sequence is CASSLSRRPYEQYF. The CDR3 DNA follows: TGTGCCAGTAGCCTCTCGCGGCGACCCTACGAGCAGTACTTC.

The chain couples TRBV5-1 to TRBJ1-6; the D gene is possibly TRBD1 (5 bases). Germline V gene lookup returns CDR1 SGHRS and CDR2 YFSETQ. CDR3 length: 15 amino acids. Trimming left V 4 bases short and J 7 bases short, with 15 bases between. In DNA, the CDR3 is TGCGCCAGCAGCCAACTCGGGGGGATCAATTCACCCCTCCACTTT. Translation: CASSQLGGINSPLHF.

The chain recombines TRBV10-2 with TRBJ1-5; D is perhaps TRBD1 (6 bases). CDR3 length: 13 residues. The V end lost 6 bases, the J end lost 7 bases, and 13 bases lay between the germline ends. Germline CDR1 and CDR2: WSHSY and SAAADI. In DNA form, the CDR3 reads TGCGCCAGCAGAAACAGGGAGGGGCAGCCCCAGCATTTT. The encoded protein is CASRNREGQPQHF.

The chain couples TRBV5-6 to TRBJ1-2; 12 bases line up with TRBD1. This CDR3 has 13 amino acids. Per the germline V gene, CDR1 is SGHDT and CDR2 is YYEEEE. With 3 bases clipped from V and 7 bases from J, the junction kept 1 base outside the gene matches. In DNA, the CDR3 is TGTGCCAGCAGCTGGGACAGGGGGCCTGGCTACACCTTC. Its protein is CASSWDRGPGYTF. Based on the CDR3 plus reference TRBV5-6 and TRBJ1-2, the full variable domain is DAGVTQSPTHLIKTRGQQVTLRCSPKSGHDTVSWYQQALGQGPQFIFQYYEEEERQRGNFPDRFSGHQFPNYSSELNVNALLLGDSALYLCASSWDRGPGYTFGSGTRLTVV.

The chain is built from TRBV7-2 and TRBJ2-5; 12 bases line up with TRBD2. Losses at the gene ends were 0 bases for V and 5 bases for J; bases not matched to a gene: 7. Germline V CDR1 and CDR2: SGHTA, FQGNSA. The CDR3 runs to 17 residues. The CDR3 loop reads CASSLAASGRAFETQYF. The CDR3, as DNA: TGTGCCAGCAGCTTAGCGGCTAGCGGGAGGGCCTTCGAGACCCAGTACTTC.

V usage is TRBV7-2 and J usage is TRBJ2-7; 9 bases are a match to TRBD2. After removal of 3 bases from V and 3 bases from J, the junction contained 9 bases not matched to a gene. Germline-derived CDR1 and CDR2 are SGHTA and FQGNSA. The CDR3 is made up of 16 amino acids. The CDR3 is CASSLGRTSAYYEQYF. The CDR3 DNA reads as TGTGCCAGCAGCTTGGGGAGGACTAGCGCCTACTACGAGCAGTACTTC.